Listed below are T cell receptor beta chains from one sample, sequenced in a study of blood T cell repertoires in COVID-19. Produced via immunoSEQ multiplex PCR; TCRdb's table is partial and in-frame only. This table has 90,000 to 100,000 clones, around 85% appearing once. The sample was peripheral blood. The receptors were sampled from an older man with acute or convalescent COVID-19. Each CDR3 is given with its conserved first and last residue. A D gene is named only where the DNA matches it firmly. Size is omitted from some rows. Given values are once, few, many or a class for expanded clones.

v_gene	j_gene	abundance	d_gene	CDR3aa	CDR3nt
TRBV4-3	TRBJ1-2	-	TRBD1	CASSRTGQTYGYTF	TGCGCCAGCAGCCGAACGGGACAGACCTATGGCTACACCTTC
TRBV4-1	TRBJ2-7	-	-	CASSQELTYEQYF	TGCGCCAGCAGCCAAGAATTAACCTACGAGCAGTACTTC
TRBV3-1/TRBV3-2	TRBJ1-1	once	-	CASSQDLRNTEAFF	TGTGCCAGCAGCCAAGACCTGAGGAACACTGAAGCTTTCTTT
TRBV6-1	TRBJ2-1	-	-	CASSEVGGPNEQFF	TGTGCCAGCAGTGAAGTGGGGGGGCCCAATGAGCAGTTCTTC
TRBV4-3	TRBJ2-5	-	TRBD2	CASSQDWGGVRETQYF	TGCGCCAGCAGCCAAGACTGGGGGGGAGTTAGAGAGACCCAGTACTTC
TRBV5-6	TRBJ1-4	-	TRBD1	CASSNTGGNEKLFF	TGTGCCAGCAGCAATACAGGGGGTAATGAAAAACTGTTTTTT
TRBV27	TRBJ1-1	-	-	CASSITGGNTEAFF	TGTGCCAGCAGTATAACTGGAGGGAACACTGAAGCTTTCTTT
TRBV18	TRBJ1-1	-	-	CASSTSGGGPEAFF	TGTGCCAGCTCCACATCGGGGGGGGGCCCTGAAGCTTTCTTT
TRBV9	TRBJ1-1	-	TRBD1	CASSPSGGGNTEAFF	TGTGCCAGCAGCCCCTCAGGGGGCGGGAACACTGAAGCTTTCTTT
TRBV9	TRBJ2-3	few	-	CASSVGPGRTVSGITDTQYF	TGTGCCAGCAGCGTAGGGCCAGGAAGGACAGTCAGCGGGATCACAGATACGCAGTATTTT
TRBV15	TRBJ1-5	few	-	CATSRDRGGGGQPQHF	TGTGCCACCAGCAGAGATCGAGGGGGGGGCGGTCAGCCCCAGCATTTT
TRBV5-1	TRBJ1-2	-	TRBD1	CASSSTRTGSNYGYTF	TGCGCCAGCAGCAGCACTCGGACAGGATCTAACTATGGCTACACCTTC
TRBV7-2	TRBJ2-7	-	TRBD2	CASSLERSGTSGRAYEQYF	TGTGCCAGCAGCTTAGAGAGGAGCGGGACTAGCGGGAGGGCCTACGAGCAGTACTTC
TRBV15	TRBJ1-6	-	-	CATSRIGGPNSPLHF	TGTGCCACCAGCAGAATCGGGGGACCTAATTCACCCCTCCACTTT
TRBV14	TRBJ2-7	-	-	CASSLGGGVYEQYF	TGTGCCAGCAGCCTCGGAGGGGGCGTCTACGAGCAGTACTTC
TRBV4-1	TRBJ2-1	-	-	CASSQDGGAGASDEQFF	TGCGCCAGCAGCCAAGATGGGGGGGCGGGAGCGTCTGATGAGCAGTTCTTC
TRBV4-3	TRBJ1-6	-	-	CASSQDRGSPLHF	TGCGCCAGCAGCCAAGATCGGGGTTCACCCCTCCACTTT
TRBV10-3	TRBJ1-3	few	-	CAISEDGYTIYF	TGTGCCATCAGTGAAGACGGGTACACCATATATTTT
TRBV4-1	TRBJ1-2	-	-	CASSLVRGAPEGYTF	TGCGCCAGCAGCCTGGTGCGGGGGGCCCCTGAGGGCTACACCTTC